This TCR beta chain was identified during a study of T cell repertoires in cytomegalovirus infection. Study background: Epitope selection comprised recently identified HLA-C-restricted CMV epitopes and well-studied HLA-B-restricted CMV epitopes.

This CDR3 spans 17 amino acids. Germline V gives CDR1 SQVTM, CDR2 ANQGSEA. The ends lost 4 bases at V and 0 bases at J; junction bases unmatched: 8. Study observations and caveats: HLA-C-restricted TCR beta clonotypes specific for CMV led the ex vivo response. Adding up the frequency of public TCR beta families identified people who carried CMV plus the relevant HLA.

This clonotype has just one count. As yet, its antigen is unknown. TCRdb re-analysed the reads in MiXCR, keeping a single row per CDR3 protein. The sample holds under 850,000 distinct CDR3 sequences, around a third seen once. The gene calls are TRBV29-1 and TRBJ2-1, with TRBD1 identical over 11 bases. Sequenced here: cultured PBMCs, sampled from culture after CMV antigen stimulation. The sequence was obtained from a human donor in good health (CMV status not recorded). Some clones in this sample may be carry-over from other donors' samples. CDR3 protein: CSVVRTGGLGSYNEQFF. The DNA for the CDR3 is TGCAGCGTTGTAAGGACAGGGGGCTTAGGCTCCTACAATGAGCAGTTCTTC.